The T cell receptor (beta chain) under discussion was sequenced for a study of blood T cell repertoires in COVID-19 (dated by TCRdb to the early 2020s). Notes on the research overall: The collaborator samples originated in the United States, Italy and Spain and spanned the acute and convalescent phases of COVID-19. Sample metadata almost always included a de-identified subject ID, COVID-19 status, age in years and sex. The repertoires were made available in a free public database intended to serve as a resource for research on the immune response to SARS-CoV-2. Samples were obtained from the ongoing ImmuneRACE study (first 160 participants) and from over 1,000 subjects provided by 6 global collaborators. Subjects who had been exposed to COVID-19, were actively infected with it, or had recovered from it provided the deeply sampled blood TCRbeta repertoires that made up the dataset. The material from the prospective study consisted of cDNA or gDNA derived from T cells, B-cell-depleted T cells, or PBMCs. Where available, HLA class I and class II types were obtained from metadata supplied by the sample provider rather than from assay-based typing. What the work shows at the level of the full study, not this receptor alone: The amount of clinical and demographic metadata varied by source and participant and was provided uncurated.

Collaborating institutions collected whole blood in K2EDTA tubes following their own protocols. For TCRbeta analysis, collaborators shipped samples as frozen whole blood, isolated PBMCs, or DNA extracted from either of those sample types. TCRbeta CDR3 regions were amplified from genomic DNA by means of the immunoSEQ Assay, a bias-controlled multiplex PCR. The authors' analysis ran thus. The number of nucleated cells in each sample was estimated from the amplification of reference gene primers within the assay. To quantify the absolute abundance of each unique TCRbeta CDR3 rearrangement, sequence reads were collapsed and filtered. For each sample, productive Simpson clonality was calculated as the square root of Simpson's diversity index over productive rearrangements. The table comes from immuneACCESS by way of TCRdb, which keeps in-frame sequences with V and J called. Part of the clones is missing from these tables; in studies checked, under half for an unresolved V gene and the rest for unknown reasons. That table supplies the V and J calls and clone size; D and trimming were determined from the DNA. The sample data list 60,000 to 85,000 clones, and around 87% of these were observed just once. The ten largest clones add up to 29% of the sample.

This clone was observed a handful of times. No cognate antigen has been identified for it. Per-nucleotide qualities are absent, and no much larger clonotype sits a single base away. The CDR3 measures 15 amino acids from cysteine to phenylalanine. Only the CDR3 DNA stays, 45 bases, in frame from base 1. The CDR1 and CDR2 encoded by the germline V gene are SGHTA and FQGTGA. Trimming at the junction amounts to 1 base on V and 2 bases on J, and the germline ends lie 11 bases apart. This sequence was found in a woman over 75 with active or convalescent COVID-19. What was sequenced was peripheral blood. This chain is built from TRBV7-3 and TRBJ1-1, with a tentative D gene TRBD1 over 6 matching bases. The CDR3 protein is CASSLNARGNTEAFF. DNA sequence: TGTGCCAGCAGCTTAAACGCCAGGGGTAACACTGAAGCTTTCTTT.